A selection of T cell receptor beta chains follows, all from one sample in a study of control samples from healthy donors and cancer patients. TCRdb keeps only in-frame clones here, not all; method: immunoSEQ multiplex PCR. The sample lists 98,000 or so clones, roughly nine tenths seen once, with approximately 15% in the top ten. The sample comprised blood. These receptors were collected from a woman aged 70 to 79 in good health. The CDR3 runs from the conserved cysteine through the conserved F or W. The order of the fields is D gene, CDR3 length, J gene, clone size, V gene, CDR3 DNA, CDR3 protein. A D gene is named only where the DNA matches it firmly. Not every row has a clone size; where given, it reads once, few, many or a size class.

D: -
length: 11
J: TRBJ2-1
size: -
V: TRBV12-3/TRBV12-4
DNA: TGTGCCAGCAAACTAGGATATGAGCAGTTCTTC
CDR3: CASKLGYEQFF

D: -
length: 18
J: TRBJ2-4
size: -
V: TRBV10-2
DNA: TGCGCCAGCAGTGAGTTCCCCCGCAGGGGCCTTACCAAAAACATTCAGTACTTC
CDR3: CASSEFPRRGLTKNIQYF

D: -
length: 10
J: TRBJ1-2
size: -
V: TRBV27
DNA: TGCCAGCAGCCAGTGAGGGGCTACACCTTC
CDR3: CQQPVRGYTF

D: TRBD2
length: 15
J: TRBJ2-7
size: once
V: TRBV3-1/TRBV3-2
DNA: TGTGCCAGCAGCCAAAGGAGCGGGGGGTTCAACGAGCAGTACTTC
CDR3: CASSQRSGGFNEQYF

D: TRBD1
length: 16
J: TRBJ2-7
size: few
V: TRBV4-1
DNA: TGCGCCAGCAGCCAAGTCCCGACAGGGGGCGGCTACGAGCAGTACTTC
CDR3: CASSQVPTGGGYEQYF

D: -
length: 12
J: TRBJ1-2
size: -
V: TRBV11-2
DNA: TGTGCCAGCAGCTACGGGAGGGGCGGCTACACCTTC
CDR3: CASSYGRGGYTF

D: -
length: 15
J: TRBJ2-7
size: -
V: TRBV7-2
DNA: TGTGCCAGCAGCTCGGCCGGACTATCGTCCTACGAGCAGTACTTC
CDR3: CASSSAGLSSYEQYF

D: -
length: 15
J: TRBJ2-5
size: -
V: TRBV10-3
DNA: TGTGCCATCAGTGACGGACTCCCGAGAGGGGAGACCCAGTACTTC
CDR3: CAISDGLPRGETQYF

D: -
length: 11
J: TRBJ1-1
size: -
V: TRBV6-2/TRBV6-3
DNA: TGTGCCAGCAGCTTCCTTCAGGAAGCTTTCTTT
CDR3: CASSFLQEAFF

D: -
length: 16
J: TRBJ1-5
size: -
V: TRBV6-2/TRBV6-3
DNA: TGTGCCAGCAGTACCCCGGAGGGAGGGCCCAATCAGCCCCAGCATTTT
CDR3: CASSTPEGGPNQPQHF

D: TRBD1
length: 13
J: TRBJ1-2
size: -
V: TRBV7-9
DNA: TGTGCCAGCAGGCCCACAGGGGGCGGTGGCTACACCTTC
CDR3: CASRPTGGGGYTF

D: TRBD2
length: 17
J: TRBJ2-1
size: -
V: TRBV24-1
DNA: TGTGCCACCAGTGATGCTTTAACTAGCGGGGGCCCCAATGAGCAGTTCTTC
CDR3: CATSDALTSGGPNEQFF

D: TRBD1
length: 15
J: TRBJ1-4
size: -
V: TRBV5-1
DNA: TGCGCCAGCAGCTTTAATACAGGGGAGGGCGAAAAACTGTTTTTT
CDR3: CASSFNTGEGEKLFF

D: TRBD2
length: 17
J: TRBJ2-1
size: -
V: TRBV27
DNA: TGTGCCAGCAGTTTAGAGGGACTAGCGGTCATCTACAATGAGCAGTTCTTC
CDR3: CASSLEGLAVIYNEQFF

D: -
length: 15
J: TRBJ2-3
size: -
V: TRBV5-5
DNA: TGTGCCAGCAGCTTGGGACTGCAATTTGGAGATACGCAGTATTTT
CDR3: CASSLGLQFGDTQYF

D: -
length: 19
J: TRBJ1-3
size: -
V: TRBV7-2
DNA: TGTGCCAGCAGCTTTGGTCAGGGGCTCTCTGGAGGCTGGGGAAACACCATATATTTT
CDR3: CASSFGQGLSGGWGNTIYF

D: TRBD1
length: 16
J: TRBJ2-1
size: -
V: TRBV6-1
DNA: TGTGCCAGCAGTGAATACGGACAGGACCCCTACAATGAGCAGTTCTTC
CDR3: CASSEYGQDPYNEQFF

D: TRBD2
length: 15
J: TRBJ2-1
size: -
V: TRBV25-1
DNA: TGTGCCAGCAGCCCTCAGGGACTAGCGGGAAATGAGCAGTTCTTC
CDR3: CASSPQGLAGNEQFF

D: -
length: 17
J: TRBJ1-6
size: -
V: TRBV7-2
DNA: TGTGCCAGCAGCTTAGCCGGGGTCAGCTCCTATAATTCACCCCTCCACTTT
CDR3: CASSLAGVSSYNSPLHF

D: -
length: 14
J: TRBJ2-7
size: -
V: TRBV7-8
DNA: TGTGCCAGCAGCTTACTGGATAGGGGGAACGAGCAGTACTTC
CDR3: CASSLLDRGNEQYF

D: TRBD1
length: 13
J: TRBJ2-1
size: few
V: TRBV19
DNA: TGTGCCAGCAGGACAGGGGCCTACAATGAGCAGTTCTTC
CDR3: CASRTGAYNEQFF

D: TRBD2
length: 15
J: TRBJ2-1
size: few
V: TRBV4-3
DNA: TGCGCCAGCAGCACGACTAGCGGCGTTCACAATGAGCAGTTCTTC
CDR3: CASSTTSGVHNEQFF

D: TRBD1
length: 15
J: TRBJ1-1
size: -
V: TRBV5-1
DNA: TGCGCCAGCAGCCTCCGACAGGGGGGGAACACTGAAGCTTTCTTT
CDR3: CASSLRQGGNTEAFF

D: -
length: 13
J: TRBJ1-6
size: -
V: TRBV6-6
DNA: TGTGCCAGCCTCCCGGAGGGGAATTCACCCCTCCACTTT
CDR3: CASLPEGNSPLHF

D: TRBD2
length: 15
J: TRBJ2-1
size: -
V: TRBV3-1/TRBV3-2
DNA: TGTGCCAGCAGTCCCGCGGGGGGGCCGAACAATGAGCAGTTCTTC
CDR3: CASSPAGGPNNEQFF

D: TRBD2
length: 16
J: TRBJ2-3
size: once
V: TRBV5-1
DNA: TGCGCCAGCAGCCCGATGGGAGGGTCGGACACAGATACGCAGTATTTT
CDR3: CASSPMGGSDTDTQYF

D: -
length: 18
J: TRBJ1-1
size: -
V: TRBV5-1
DNA: TGCGCCAGCAGCTACTCTGACAGAATTTTTAACCCAAACACTGAAGCTTTCTTT
CDR3: CASSYSDRIFNPNTEAFF

D: TRBD1
length: 16
J: TRBJ1-3
size: -
V: TRBV5-5
DNA: TGTGCCAGCAGCAAGACCGGGACAGGGACTGGAAACACCATATATTTT
CDR3: CASSKTGTGTGNTIYF

D: -
length: 13
J: TRBJ2-5
size: -
V: TRBV7-2
DNA: TGTGCCAGCAGCTTCGCGGGACGGGAGACCCAGTACTTC
CDR3: CASSFAGRETQYF

D: -
length: 16
J: TRBJ2-7
size: medium-sized
V: TRBV7-2
DNA: TGTGCCAGCAGATATACGACTAAGGGACGGGACTACGAGCAGTACTTC
CDR3: CASRYTTKGRDYEQYF

D: -
length: 13
J: TRBJ1-1
size: few
V: TRBV25-1
DNA: TGTGCCAGCAGTGAGGCAGGGAGCACTGAAGCTTTCTTT
CDR3: CASSEAGSTEAFF

D: -
length: 11
J: TRBJ2-7
size: once
V: TRBV7-8
DNA: TGTGCCAGCAGCTTAGCACAAGAGCAGTACTTC
CDR3: CASSLAQEQYF

D: TRBD2
length: 14
J: TRBJ2-7
size: -
V: TRBV10-3
DNA: TGTGCCATCAGTGACGGGCGGGAGGGGAACGAGCAGTACTTC
CDR3: CAISDGREGNEQYF

D: TRBD2
length: 16
J: TRBJ2-2
size: -
V: TRBV2
DNA: TGTGCCCGAGAGACTAGCGGGGGGGCCGGCACCGGGGAGCTGTTTTTT
CDR3: CARETSGGAGTGELFF

D: -
length: 13
J: TRBJ1-1
size: -
V: TRBV29-1
DNA: TGCAGCGTTGAAGGTCACGGGAACACTGAAGCTTTCTTT
CDR3: CSVEGHGNTEAFF

D: TRBD1
length: 15
J: TRBJ1-1
size: -
V: TRBV5-1
DNA: TGCGCCAGCAGCTCCGACAGGGGGCTGAACACTGAAGCTTTCTTT
CDR3: CASSSDRGLNTEAFF

D: -
length: 14
J: TRBJ1-1
size: once
V: TRBV30
DNA: TGTGCCTGGAGCTTGACCGGTGTGGACACTGAAGCTTTCTTT
CDR3: CAWSLTGVDTEAFF

D: -
length: 11
J: TRBJ1-2
size: -
V: TRBV20-1
DNA: TGCAGTGCCCGGGGGGGCGCTGGCTACACCTTC
CDR3: CSARGGAGYTF

D: -
length: 13
J: TRBJ1-2
size: -
V: TRBV12-3/TRBV12-4
DNA: TGTGCCAGCAGTTTAGGAGGGGTCTATGGCTACACCTTC
CDR3: CASSLGGVYGYTF

D: -
length: 13
J: TRBJ1-6
size: few
V: TRBV19
DNA: TGTGCCAGTAGTCGAAGGGGGGAATCACCCCTCCACTTT
CDR3: CASSRRGESPLHF

D: -
length: 13
J: TRBJ2-5
size: -
V: TRBV7-6
DNA: TGTGCCAGCAGCTTAGGGGGAGGAGAGACCCAGTACTTC
CDR3: CASSLGGGETQYF

D: -
length: 15
J: TRBJ1-5
size: -
V: TRBV6-2/TRBV6-3
DNA: TGTGCCAGCAGTTATGGGGGGGGCAGCAATCAGCCCCAGCATTTT
CDR3: CASSYGGGSNQPQHF

D: TRBD1
length: 15
J: TRBJ2-7
size: once
V: TRBV4-2
DNA: TGTGCCAGCAGCCAAGAGCGACAGGGGCTCGACGAGCAGTACTTC
CDR3: CASSQERQGLDEQYF

D: -
length: 15
J: TRBJ2-5
size: -
V: TRBV3-1/TRBV3-2
DNA: TGTGCCAGCAGCCAAGGGGATGCGGGTTCGGAGACCCAGTACTTC
CDR3: CASSQGDAGSETQYF